The rows below give T cell receptor beta chains drawn from one sample of a study of human T cells and chemical hapten exposure. TCRdb independently ran MiXCR on the RACE reads; one entry per CDR3 protein. The profile shows some 170,000 distinct CDR3 sequences, more than 20% of them singletons. Material: whole blood, obtained in connection with sensitization to the hapten diphenylcyclopropenone (DPC). The origin of the receptors is a woman aged 50 to 60 with alopecia areata. Some clones in this sample may be carry-over from other donors' samples. The CDR3 runs from the conserved cysteine through the conserved F or W. A D gene is named only where the DNA matches it firmly. Expanded clones get a size class; other rows say once, few or many, or leave the size out.

d_call,v_call,j_call,clone_size,cdr3_aa,cdr3_nt
TRBD2,TRBV10-3,TRBJ2-7,.,CAISVGRTSGPSTYEQYF,TGTGCCATCAGTGTGGGTAGGACTAGCGGGCCCTCAACCTACGAGCAGTACTTC
.,TRBV29-1,TRBJ2-7,.,CSVVSGYTYEQYF,TGCAGCGTTGTATCAGGGTACACCTACGAGCAGTACTTC
.,TRBV2,TRBJ2-1,few,CASRTLGSSYNEQFF,TGTGCCAGCAGGACACTAGGGAGCTCCTACAATGAGCAGTTCTTC
.,TRBV2,TRBJ1-1,few,CASSTGRKNTEAFF,TGTGCCAGCAGCACCGGACGGAAGAACACTGAAGCTTTCTTT
.,TRBV12-3/TRBV12-4,TRBJ2-1,few,CASSFGRKGYEQFF,TGTGCCAGCAGTTTTGGGAGGAAGGGTTATGAGCAGTTCTTC
TRBD1,TRBV7-2,TRBJ2-1,once,CASSSDRGQNEQFF,TGTGCCAGCAGCTCGGACAGGGGGCAGAATGAGCAGTTCTTC
.,TRBV12-3/TRBV12-4,TRBJ1-2,.,CASSLARGFSPGYTF,TGTGCCAGCAGTTTAGCTCGGGGCTTCAGTCCCGGCTACACCTTC
.,TRBV5-1,TRBJ2-7,.,CASSARQTPYEQYF,TGCGCCAGCAGCGCCAGACAGACCCCCTACGAGCAGTACTTC
.,TRBV12-3/TRBV12-4,TRBJ1-1,.,CASSLGLNEAFF,TGTGCCAGCAGCCTTGGATTAAATGAAGCTTTCTTT
.,TRBV27,TRBJ1-2,many,CASSLSGGDGYTF,TGTGCCAGCAGTTTATCGGGAGGGGATGGCTACACCTTC
.,TRBV27,TRBJ2-7,.,CASSKFGPYEQYF,TGTGCCAGCAGCAAATTTGGCCCCTACGAGCAGTACTTC
.,TRBV25-1,TRBJ1-1,.,CASRDQGDTEAFF,TGTGCCAGCAGGGACCAGGGAGACACTGAAGCTTTCTTT
.,TRBV7-2,TRBJ1-5,.,CASSARAQPQHF,TGTGCCAGCAGCGCCCGAGCTCAGCCCCAGCATTTT
.,TRBV4-1,TRBJ1-2,many,CASSQDRDVHYGYTF,TGCGCCAGCAGCCAAGATAGGGACGTTCACTATGGCTACACCTTC
TRBD1,TRBV6-6,TRBJ2-7,.,CASKKPGQGADEQYF,TGTGCCAGCAAAAAACCGGGACAGGGGGCGGATGAGCAGTACTTC
TRBD2,TRBV5-1,TRBJ2-3,.,CASSLDLSGGDTQYF,TGCGCCAGCAGCCTGGACCTAAGCGGGGGAGATACGCAGTATTTT
.,TRBV7-2,TRBJ2-7,.,CASSSKAAGSYEQYF,TGTGCCAGCAGCTCAAAAGCGGCTGGCTCCTACGAGCAGTACTTC
TRBD2,TRBV7-9,TRBJ2-1,few,CASGTGTRPRNEQFF,TGTGCCAGCGGCACCGGGACTAGACCCCGGAATGAGCAGTTCTTC
TRBD2,TRBV5-4,TRBJ2-1,.,CASSSGLARNNEQFF,TGTGCCAGCAGCTCAGGACTAGCGAGGAACAATGAGCAGTTCTTC
.,TRBV20-1,TRBJ1-3,few,CSARGRYSGNTIYF,TGCAGTGCTCGTGGACGGTACTCTGGAAACACCATATATTTT
TRBD1,TRBV12-3/TRBV12-4,TRBJ1-5,.,CASSFGATQTGGHQPQHF,TGTGCCAGCAGTTTTGGGGCGACCCAGACAGGGGGCCATCAGCCCCAGCATTTT
.,TRBV5-8,TRBJ2-5,few,CASSPRVPVGETQYF,TGTGCCAGCAGCCCCAGGGTACCCGTTGGGGAGACCCAGTACTTC